Presented here are 28 T cell receptor beta chains from one specimen sequenced in a study of spatial heterogeneity in lung cancer. Described time point: sample taken at primary tumor resection. Sequencing was performed on whole RNA extracted from tumor and nontumor lung tissue, or from frozen PBMC, and the material was left unsorted. A single record per CDR3 protein comes from TCRdb applying MiXCR to the 5' RACE reads. Of 4,000 or so distinct CDR3 sequences in the sample, around 17% are singletons; the top ten hold 72%. The sample in question was PBMCs, obtained at surgery. All receptors derive from a male donor with early-stage non-small cell lung cancer.

Regarding this clonotype: The germline gene is not matched at one end of the junction; a read error may be the cause. The rearrangement uses TRBV12-3 or TRBV12-4 and TRBJ2-5; D possibly corresponds to TRBD2 (6 bases). The CDR3 length is 16 residues. The CDR3 loop reads CASSPFGLPDSEIQYF. CDR3 nucleotides: TGTGCCAGCAGTCCATTTGGACTACCGGATTCCGAGATCCAGTACTTC.

The chain combines TRBV10-3 with TRBJ1-6, with D hard to call. V was shortened by 0 bases and J by 10 bases, with 7 bases between the two germline ends. The CDR3 length is 13 residues. The germline gives CDR1 ENHRY, CDR2 SYGVKD. For the CDR3, the DNA is TGTGCCATCAGTGAGTCAGCAAAATCACCCCTCCACTTT. Protein: CAISESAKSPLHF.

Only a few counts were recorded for this clonotype. This rearrangement joins TRBV7-9 to TRBJ2-1, with 12 bases identical to TRBD2. The CDR3 consists of 17 residues. Germline CDR1 is SEHNR and CDR2 is FQNEAQ (reference sequence). J gave up 2 bases and V 4 bases, and 6 bases lay outside the gene matches. This CDR3 reads CASSSTGLAGTYNEQFF. CDR3 nucleotide sequence: TGTGCCAGCAGCTCCACAGGACTAGCGGGGACCTACAATGAGCAGTTCTTC.

This clonotype was found a few times. The chain uses TRBV7-9 and TRBJ2-5; no definite D call. Germline CDR1 reads SEHNR; CDR2 reads FQNEAQ (reference sequence). Trimming shortened V by 0 bases and J by 3 bases, and 11 bases separated the two germline ends. The CDR3 sequence is 15 residues long. The CDR3 DNA sequence: TGTGCCAGCAGCTTAGCCCTAATGAGCGAAGAGACCCAGTACTTC. Its protein product is CASSLALMSEETQYF. Full variable domain (outside the CDR3, taken from reference TRBV7-9 and TRBJ2-5): DTGVSQNPRHKITKRGQNVTFRCDPISEHNRLYWYRQTLGQGPEFLTYFQNEAQLEKSRLLSDRFSAERPKGSFSTLEIQRTEQGDSAMYLCASSLALMSEETQYFGPGTRLLVL.

The rearrangement uses TRBV12-3 or TRBV12-4 and TRBJ1-1; D possibly corresponds to TRBD1 (6 bases). Trimming took off 7 bases at V and 4 bases at J, with 13 bases between the two ends. The CDR3 runs 13 residues. The chain's CDR3 is CASNLQGGTEAFF. The CDR3 DNA reads TGTGCCAGCAACCTACAGGGAGGCACTGAAGCTTTCTTT.

This clonotype turned up a few times. The chain uses TRBV21-1 and TRBJ2-3. TRBV21-1 is labeled a pseudogene. The CDR3 has 13 residues. The CDR3 DNA is TGTGCCAGTGCCTGGTGGGGCACAGATACGCAGTATTTT. This codes for CASAWWGTDTQYF.

By share, this clonotype counts as medium-sized (0.01 to 0.1%). The J gene is TRBJ1-5, the V gene TRBV27, with D unresolved. Trimming shortened V by 2 bases and J by 4 bases, and 9 bases separated the two germline ends. This CDR3 region has 14 residues. The germline CDR1 and CDR2 sequences are MNHEY and SMNVEV (reference sequence). CDR3 bases: TGTGCCAGCAGTTTAGATCGGGGAAATCAGCCCCAGCATTTT. As protein: CASSLDRGNQPQHF.

The V call is TRBV25-1, the J call TRBJ1-1; D might be TRBD1 (5 bases). Germline V gives CDR1 MGHDK, CDR2 SYGVNS. This CDR3 is 14 amino acids long. The germline V and J ends were trimmed by 3 bases and 11 bases, with 19 bases remaining between them. The CDR3 nucleotides read TGTGCCAGCAGTGATGGCCAGGGCGGATTCAGGGCTTTCTTT. Its protein product is CASSDGQGGFRAFF.

V gene TRBV28 combines with J gene TRBJ2-3, with TRBD2 matching 8 bases. The CDR3 length is 15 residues. The germline V gene encodes CDR1 MDHEN and CDR2 SYDVKM. After removal of 8 bases from V and 3 bases from J, the junction contained 10 bases not matched to a gene. CDR3 region: CASLNGRAMTDTQYF. The CDR3 DNA is TGTGCCAGCCTTAACGGGAGGGCCATGACAGATACGCAGTATTTT.

This clonotype was seen repeatedly, ten times or more. The chain couples TRBV7-2 to TRBJ2-5, with no clear D. Trimming stripped 3 bases from V and 2 bases from J, with 7 bases between. The CDR3 has 13 amino acids. Germline V gene lookup returns CDR1 SGHTA and CDR2 FQGNSA. CDR3 sequence (DNA): TGTGCCAGCAGCTTGGTCAGACAAGAGACCCAGTACTTC. This codes for CASSLVRQETQYF.

This clonotype was detected a few times. The chain is built from TRBV11-2 and TRBJ2-1, with 9 bases that match TRBD2. This CDR3 comprises 15 residues. The J segment lost 4 bases and the V segment lost 8 bases, leaving 9 bases of the junction unmatched. Germline loops: CDR1 SGHAT, CDR2 FQNNGV. The CDR3 sequence is CASGKTSGIYNEQFF. DNA of the CDR3: TGTGCCAGCGGCAAGACTAGCGGCATTTACAATGAGCAGTTCTTC.

This chain joins TRBV6-1 and TRBJ1-1; TRBD1 might be the D (6 bases). V lost 4 bases, J lost 5 bases, and 11 bases lay in between. Germline CDR1 reads MNHNS; CDR2 reads SASEGT. This CDR3 comprises 13 residues. CDR3 protein: CASSVEGVTEAFF. CDR3 in DNA: TGTGCCAGCAGTGTCGAGGGGGTGACTGAAGCTTTCTTT.

CDR3 in amino acids: CASNSRRLDRISTDTQYF. In DNA form, the CDR3 reads TGTGCCAGCAATTCTCGGCGCCTAGACAGGATAAGCACAGATACGCAGTATTTT. The chain links TRBV28 to TRBJ2-3, with D possibly TRBD1 on 6 matching bases. CDR1 MDHEN and CDR2 SYDVKM come from the germline V gene. Trimming took off 7 bases at V and 0 bases at J, with 23 bases between the two ends. The CDR3 is made up of 18 amino acids. Based on the CDR3 plus reference TRBV28 and TRBJ2-3, the full variable domain is DVKVTQSSRYLVKRTGEKVFLECVQDMDHENMFWYRQDPGLGLRLIYFSYDVKMKEKGDIPEGYSVSREKKERFSLILESASTNQTSMYLCASNSRRLDRISTDTQYFGPGTRLTVL.

This chain connects TRBV20-1 to TRBJ1-1; unclear D gene. The germline CDR1 and CDR2 sequences are DFQATT and SNEGSKA (reference sequence). The CDR3 spans 12 residues. Trimming shortened V by 0 bases and J by 2 bases, and 4 bases separated the two germline ends. The DNA for the CDR3 is TGCAGTGCTAGAGAGGGAAACACTGAAGCTTTCTTT. It translates to CSAREGNTEAFF.

The rearrangement uses TRBV18 and TRBJ2-2; the D is unclear. Germline V gene sequence: CDR1 KGHSH, CDR2 LQKENI. Trimming cost V 3 bases and J 6 bases, with 14 bases left between them. The CDR3 spans 15 residues. The CDR3 sequence: CASSPGIVSAGELFF. For the CDR3, the DNA is TGTGCCAGCTCACCGGGGATAGTTTCGGCCGGGGAGCTGTTTTTT.

This clonotype was seen only a few times. This chain uses TRBV25-1 with TRBJ2-3; D not certain. Germline lookup yields CDR1 MGHDK and CDR2 SYGVNS. Trimming cost V 1 base and J 0 bases, with 5 bases left between them. This CDR3 region has 14 residues. The CDR3 DNA follows: TGTGCCAGCAGTGAATCCGTCAGCACAGATACGCAGTATTTT. It encodes CASSESVSTDTQYF.

The J gene is TRBJ1-1, the V gene TRBV18; 7 bases map to TRBD1. Per germline, CDR1 KGHSH and CDR2 LQKENI. The V and J ends lost 3 bases and 5 bases, in that order; junction bases with no gene match: 6. The CDR3 spans 14 residues. The CDR3 nucleotides read TGTGCCAGCTCACCCCATCCGGGACAGACTGAAGCTTTCTTT. This codes for CASSPHPGQTEAFF.

The genes are TRBV27 and TRBJ2-5; D unclear. The V gene lost 7 bases and the J gene lost 5 bases, with 14 bases spanning the gap. Germline CDR1 is MNHEY and CDR2 is SMNVEV (reference sequence). This CDR3 has 13 amino acids. The CDR3, as DNA: TGTGCCAGCACCACCCGGTATGGGGAGACCCAGTACTTC. It yields the protein CASTTRYGETQYF.

The V gene is TRBV6-1, the J gene TRBJ2-1, with TRBD1 matching 9 bases. Unmatched junction bases numbered 7, after V lost 7 bases and J lost 3 bases. CDR3 length: 15 amino acids. CDR1 and CDR2 from the germline V gene are MNHNS and SASEGT. The CDR3 nucleotides read TGTGCCAGCAATCGCCCGGGACAGGGCTACAATGAGCAGTTCTTC. This translates into CASNRPGQGYNEQFF.

This clonotype was seen only a few times. This chain links TRBV20-1 with TRBJ1-1; 7 bases line up with TRBD1. V lost 5 bases and J lost 6; bases outside the gene matches: 6. Germline CDR1 is DFQATT and CDR2 is SNEGSKA (reference sequence). CDR3 length: 12 amino acids. The CDR3 here is CSAYDRASEAFF. CDR3 nucleotide sequence: TGCAGTGCTTATGACAGGGCCTCTGAAGCTTTCTTT.

This chain's CDR3 is CASSLLGEQFF. The CDR3, as DNA: TGTGCCAGCAGTTTACTAGGTGAGCAGTTCTTC. The chain uses TRBV28 and TRBJ2-1; D uncertain. In germline, CDR1 is MDHEN, CDR2 SYDVKM. The V end was cut by 2 bases, the J end by 9 bases, with 5 bases between. The CDR3 runs to 11 residues.

This clonotype was recorded a few times. This chain connects TRBV5-1 to TRBJ1-2, with TRBD1 identical over 7 bases. The CDR3 extends over 14 amino acids. Germline trimming cut 4 bases from V and 0 bases from J; bases unmatched to any gene: 3. Germline CDR1 and CDR2: SGHRS and YFSETQ. The CDR3 region is CASSTDRANYGYTF. Written as DNA, the CDR3 is TGCGCCAGCAGCACCGACAGGGCTAACTATGGCTACACCTTC.

This clonotype was detected once. The chain is built from TRBV18 and TRBJ2-2; possible D gene TRBD2, 5 bases. Germline V gene data show CDR1 as KGHSH and CDR2 as LQKENI. V was cut by 0 bases and J by 4 bases, with 9 bases left in between. The CDR3 is made up of 15 amino acids. CDR3 amino acids: CASSPPRGRTGELFF. CDR3 bases: TGTGCCAGCTCACCACCACGAGGGCGCACCGGGGAGCTGTTTTTT.

This clonotype was counted ten times or more. The chain recombines TRBV5-4 with TRBJ2-7; D is undetermined. The CDR3 runs 15 residues. Trimming took off 0 bases at V and 1 base at J, with 11 bases between the two ends. Germline CDR1 reads SGHNT; CDR2 reads YYREEE (reference sequence). CDR3 nucleotides: TGTGCCAGCAGCTTGGCCCCAACGGCGTCCTACGAGCAGTACTTC. Amino acid sequence: CASSLAPTASYEQYF.

This clonotype turned up a few times. The chain links TRBV10-3 to TRBJ2-7; the match to TRBD1 covers 7 bases. In germline, CDR1 is ENHRY, CDR2 SYGVKD. The CDR3 is 16 residues long. V dropped 0 bases and J dropped 2; count of bases not matched to a gene: 7. This CDR3 is CAISESGQRITYEQYF. The CDR3 region has the DNA TGTGCCATCAGTGAGTCGGGACAGCGAATAACCTACGAGCAGTACTTC.

This clonotype was seen only a few times. This chain links TRBV7-9 with TRBJ2-7; TRBD1 matches 7 bases. V dropped 4 bases and J dropped 1; count of bases not matched to a gene: 13. The CDR3 is 17 residues long. Germline V CDR1 and CDR2: SEHNR, FQNEAQ (reference sequence). The CDR3 spells CASSSQTGYRPSYEQYF. DNA for the CDR3: TGTGCCAGCAGCTCACAGACAGGGTATAGACCTTCCTACGAGCAGTACTTC.

The V gene is TRBV3-1, the J gene TRBJ2-7; unclear D gene. The V end lost 2 bases, the J end lost 4 bases, and 15 bases lay between the germline ends. The CDR3 has 15 amino acids. Germline assignment: CDR1 LGHDT and CDR2 YNNKEL (reference sequence). CDR3 coding DNA: TGTGCCAGCAGCCAAACCCAGAGCACAATATACGAGCAGTACTTC. This sequence encodes CASSQTQSTIYEQYF.

The chain carries TRBV6-1 and TRBJ2-2, with 9 bases matching TRBD1. This CDR3 region has 15 residues. CDR1 is MNHNS and CDR2 is SASEGT in the germline V gene. V trimming: 5 bases; J trimming: 2 bases; junction bases outside the gene matches: 3. The CDR3 nucleotides read TGTGCCAGCAGTTTGGGACAGGGAAACACCGGGGAGCTGTTTTTT. It is translated as CASSLGQGNTGELFF.